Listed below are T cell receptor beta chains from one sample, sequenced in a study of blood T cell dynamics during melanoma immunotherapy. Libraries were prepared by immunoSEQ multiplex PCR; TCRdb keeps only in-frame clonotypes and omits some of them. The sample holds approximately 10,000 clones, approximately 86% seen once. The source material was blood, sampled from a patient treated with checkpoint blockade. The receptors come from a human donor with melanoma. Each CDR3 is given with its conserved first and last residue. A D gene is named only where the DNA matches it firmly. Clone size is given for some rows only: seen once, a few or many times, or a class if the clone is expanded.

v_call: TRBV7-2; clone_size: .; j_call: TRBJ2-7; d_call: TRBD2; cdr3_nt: TGTGCCAGCAGCCCTGGGGGAGGGCCCGAGCAGTACTTC; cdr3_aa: CASSPGGGPEQYF
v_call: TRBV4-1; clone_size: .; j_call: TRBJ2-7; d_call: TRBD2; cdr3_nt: TGCGCCAGCAGCCAAGAAGTCCCGGGACTAGCGGGGGCCTACGAGCAGTACTTC; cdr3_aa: CASSQEVPGLAGAYEQYF
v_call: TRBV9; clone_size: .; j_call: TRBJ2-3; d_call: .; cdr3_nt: TGTGCCAGCAGCGAGGTAGGGGGAACAGATACGCAGTATTTT; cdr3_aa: CASSEVGGTDTQYF
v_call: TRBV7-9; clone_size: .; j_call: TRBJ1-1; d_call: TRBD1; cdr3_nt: TGTGCCAGCGGTGGGACAGGGGGACTGAACACTGAAGCTTTCTTT; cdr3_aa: CASGGTGGLNTEAFF
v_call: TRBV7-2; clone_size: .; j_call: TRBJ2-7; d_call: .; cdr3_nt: TGTGCCAGCAGCCTTGGGGTGTACGAGCAGTACTTC; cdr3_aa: CASSLGVYEQYF
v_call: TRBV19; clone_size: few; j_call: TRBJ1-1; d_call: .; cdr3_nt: TGTGCCAGTAGTATAGATTTCCGGAACACTGAAGCTTTCTTT; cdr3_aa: CASSIDFRNTEAFF
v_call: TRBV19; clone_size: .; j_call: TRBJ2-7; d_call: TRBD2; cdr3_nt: TGTGCCAGTAGTATGTCTAGCGGCAACTACGAGCAGTACTTC; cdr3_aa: CASSMSSGNYEQYF
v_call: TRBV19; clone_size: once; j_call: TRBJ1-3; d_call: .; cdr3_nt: TGTGCCAGTAGTCTCCGGCAGGTCCGGAGAAACACCATATATTTT; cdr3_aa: CASSLRQVRRNTIYF
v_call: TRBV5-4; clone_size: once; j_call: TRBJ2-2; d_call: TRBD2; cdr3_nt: TGTGCCAGCAGCTTGTCATGGCTAGCGGGGGACACCGGGGAGCTGTTTTTT; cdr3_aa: CASSLSWLAGDTGELFF
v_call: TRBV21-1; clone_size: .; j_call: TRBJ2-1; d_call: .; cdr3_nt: TGTGCCAGCAGCAAAGTTTTCGGCAGGGGGAGGATCGAGCAGTTCTTC; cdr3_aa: CASSKVFGRGRIEQFF
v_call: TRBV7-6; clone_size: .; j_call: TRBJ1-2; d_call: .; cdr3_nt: TGTGCCAGCAGGTCAGGGGCTGGTGGCTACACCTTC; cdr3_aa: CASRSGAGGYTF
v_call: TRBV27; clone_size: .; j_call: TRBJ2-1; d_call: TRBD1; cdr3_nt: TGTGCCAGCAGTTTAAGCCCTCCGGGACAGCAAAGCGGCCGCTCCTACAATGAGCAGTTCTTC; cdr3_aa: CASSLSPPGQQSGRSYNEQFF
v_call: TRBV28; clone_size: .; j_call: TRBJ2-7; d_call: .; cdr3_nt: TGTGCCAGCAGTTTATCCCCTCGCGAGCAGTACTTC; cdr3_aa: CASSLSPREQYF
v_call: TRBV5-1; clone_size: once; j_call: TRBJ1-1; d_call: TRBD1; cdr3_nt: TGCGCCAGCAGGAGACAGGGGGCGGTCACTGAAGCTTTCTTT; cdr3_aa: CASRRQGAVTEAFF
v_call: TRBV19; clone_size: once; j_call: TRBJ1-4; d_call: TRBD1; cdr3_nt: TGTGCCAGTATTTTGACAGGGGGCAGATCTAATGAAAAACTGTTTTTT; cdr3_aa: CASILTGGRSNEKLFF
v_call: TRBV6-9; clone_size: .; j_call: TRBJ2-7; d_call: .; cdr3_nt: TGTGCCAGCAGTTACTCTTTTGGGACGATCTACGAGCAGTACTTC; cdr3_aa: CASSYSFGTIYEQYF
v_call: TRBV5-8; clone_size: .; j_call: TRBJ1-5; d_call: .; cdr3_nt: TGTGCCAGCAGCTTAGAGAGTAATAGCAATCAGCCCCAGCATTTT; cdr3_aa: CASSLESNSNQPQHF
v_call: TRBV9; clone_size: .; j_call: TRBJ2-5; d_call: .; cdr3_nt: TGTGCCAGCAGCCCCCAGTGGGAGACCCAGTACTTC; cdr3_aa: CASSPQWETQYF
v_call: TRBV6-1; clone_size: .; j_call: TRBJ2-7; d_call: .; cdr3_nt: TGTGCCAGCAGTGAAGTGGGGGCCTACGAGCAGTACTTC; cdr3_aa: CASSEVGAYEQYF
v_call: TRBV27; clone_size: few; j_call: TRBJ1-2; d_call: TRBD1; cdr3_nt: TGTGCCAGCCTCGGGTACGCACGACAGGGGGCGGATGGCTACACCTTC; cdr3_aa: CASLGYARQGADGYTF
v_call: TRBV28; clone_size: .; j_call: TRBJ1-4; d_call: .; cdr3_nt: TGTGCCAGCAGTTTAGACCGTTCGGGGGCGCGATCGCGTGAAAAACTGTTTTTT; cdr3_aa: CASSLDRSGARSREKLFF
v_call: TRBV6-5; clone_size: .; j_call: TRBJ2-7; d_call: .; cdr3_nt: TGTGCCAGCAGTGACGCCCCAATTTCCTACGAGCAGTACTTC; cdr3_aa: CASSDAPISYEQYF
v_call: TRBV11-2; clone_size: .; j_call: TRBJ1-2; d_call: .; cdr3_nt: TGTGCCAGCAGCTTGGTCAGGGACTATGGCTACACCTTC; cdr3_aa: CASSLVRDYGYTF
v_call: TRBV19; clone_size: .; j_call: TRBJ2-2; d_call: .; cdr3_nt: TGTGCCTCCACGTCATATAGACCGTATACCGGGGAGCTGTTTTTT; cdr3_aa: CASTSYRPYTGELFF
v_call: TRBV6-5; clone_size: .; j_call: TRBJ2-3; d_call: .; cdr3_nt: TGTGCCAGCAGTACCTCCCGGTGGAGCACAGATACGCAGTATTTT; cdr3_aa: CASSTSRWSTDTQYF
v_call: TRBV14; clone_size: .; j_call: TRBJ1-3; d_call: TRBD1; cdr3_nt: TGTGCCAGCAGCCACGGACAGGGTAACTCTGGAAACACCATATATTTT; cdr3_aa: CASSHGQGNSGNTIYF
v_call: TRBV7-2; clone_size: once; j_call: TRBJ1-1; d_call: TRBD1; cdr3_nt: TGTGCCAGCAGCCGGGACAGGGACACTGAAGCTTTCTTT; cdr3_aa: CASSRDRDTEAFF
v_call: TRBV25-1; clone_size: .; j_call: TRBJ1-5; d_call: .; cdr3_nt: TGTGCCAGCAGTGAATATGGGCAGCCCCAGCATTTT; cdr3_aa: CASSEYGQPQHF
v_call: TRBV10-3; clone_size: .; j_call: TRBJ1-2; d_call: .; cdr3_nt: TGTGCCATCAGTGAGTCCTCGGGCGCGGGGTACTATGGCTACACCTTC; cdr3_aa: CAISESSGAGYYGYTF
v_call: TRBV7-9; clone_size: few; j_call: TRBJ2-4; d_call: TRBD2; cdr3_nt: TGTGCCAGCAGCCGATCTAGCGGGAGGGCCATTCAGTACTTC; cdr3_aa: CASSRSSGRAIQYF
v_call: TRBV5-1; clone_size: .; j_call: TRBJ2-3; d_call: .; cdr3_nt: TGCGCCAGCAGTTCCGGGACCATCAGCACAGATACGCAGTATTTT; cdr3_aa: CASSSGTISTDTQYF
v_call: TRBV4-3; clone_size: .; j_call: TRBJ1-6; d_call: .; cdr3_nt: TGCGCCAGCAGCCAAAGCAGGGGAATTGATTCACCCCTCCACTTT; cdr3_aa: CASSQSRGIDSPLHF
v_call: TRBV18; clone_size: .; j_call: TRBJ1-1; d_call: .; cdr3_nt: TGTGCCAGCTCACCCAGGGGCGGGAACACTGAAGCTTTCTTT; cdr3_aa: CASSPRGGNTEAFF
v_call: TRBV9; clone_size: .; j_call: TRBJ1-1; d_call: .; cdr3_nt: TGTGCCAGCAGCTTAGTGACTACAGGGATGAGGAACACTGAAGCTTTCTTT; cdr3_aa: CASSLVTTGMRNTEAFF
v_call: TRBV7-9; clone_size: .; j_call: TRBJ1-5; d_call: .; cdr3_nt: TGTGCCAGCAGCTTAGGATCGGGACAAAAAGGGCGCAATCAGCCCCAGCATTTT; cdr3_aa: CASSLGSGQKGRNQPQHF
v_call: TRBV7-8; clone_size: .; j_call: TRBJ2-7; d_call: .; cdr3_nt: TGTGCCAGCAGCTTAGTACTGGCAGGGGCCTTCGGGGAGCAGTACTTC; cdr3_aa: CASSLVLAGAFGEQYF
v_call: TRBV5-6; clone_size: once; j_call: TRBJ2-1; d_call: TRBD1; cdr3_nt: TGTGCCACCTCACAGGGGTCGGACAATGAGCAGTTCTTC; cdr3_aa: CATSQGSDNEQFF
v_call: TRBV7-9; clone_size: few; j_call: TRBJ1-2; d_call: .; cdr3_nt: TGTGCCAGCAGCGTCACCGGGGCCGGTGGCTACACCTTC; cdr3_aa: CASSVTGAGGYTF
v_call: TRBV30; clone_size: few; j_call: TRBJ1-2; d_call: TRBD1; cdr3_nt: TGTGCCTGGAGTGTGGGACAGGGTGGCGGCTACACCTTC; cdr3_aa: CAWSVGQGGGYTF
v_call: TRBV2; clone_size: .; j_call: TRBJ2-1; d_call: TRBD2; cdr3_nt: TGTGCCAGCAGTGAAGCCTCCTTTCTAGGGGAGGGAGGCAATGAGCAGTTCTTC; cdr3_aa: CASSEASFLGEGGNEQFF
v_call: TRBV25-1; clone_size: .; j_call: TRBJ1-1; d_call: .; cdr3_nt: TGTGCCAGCAGTGGACGGGCCACGGATATGAACACTGAAGCTTTCTTT; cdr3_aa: CASSGRATDMNTEAFF
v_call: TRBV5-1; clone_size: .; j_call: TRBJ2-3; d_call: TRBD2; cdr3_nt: TGCGCCAGCAAGGCAGCGGGAGCCTCAGATACGCAGTATTTT; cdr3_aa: CASKAAGASDTQYF
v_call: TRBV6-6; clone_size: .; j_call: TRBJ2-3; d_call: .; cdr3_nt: TGTGCCAGCAGTTACTCGCGACCCCAGACAGATACGCAGTATTTT; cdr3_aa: CASSYSRPQTDTQYF
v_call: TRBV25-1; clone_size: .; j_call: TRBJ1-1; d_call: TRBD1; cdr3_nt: TGTGCCAGCAGTGAAATCGGGAGGGGACAGGGGGCTGAAGCTTTCTTT; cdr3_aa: CASSEIGRGQGAEAFF
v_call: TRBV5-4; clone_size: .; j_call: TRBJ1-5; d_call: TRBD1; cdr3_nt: TGTGCCAGCAGTTCTAACAGGGGGCGCGGGCAGCCCCAGCATTTT; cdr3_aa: CASSSNRGRGQPQHF
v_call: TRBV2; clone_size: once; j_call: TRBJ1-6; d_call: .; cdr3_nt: TGTGCCAGTTCCGACAGGAGGGGCTCACCCCTCCACTTT; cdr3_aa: CASSDRRGSPLHF
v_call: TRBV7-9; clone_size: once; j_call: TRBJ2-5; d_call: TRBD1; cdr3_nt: TGTGCCAGCAGCTTAGTTCCGGGACAGGGGGAAGAGACCCAGTACTTC; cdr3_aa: CASSLVPGQGEETQYF
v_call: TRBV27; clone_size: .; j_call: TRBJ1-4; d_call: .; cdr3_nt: TGTGCCAGCCGGGGTTACTACAATGAAAAACTGTTTTTT; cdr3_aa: CASRGYYNEKLFF
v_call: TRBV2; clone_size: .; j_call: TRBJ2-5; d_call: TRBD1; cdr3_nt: TGTGCCAGCAGTGTAGGGGACAGGGCGAAAGAGACCCAGTACTTC; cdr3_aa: CASSVGDRAKETQYF
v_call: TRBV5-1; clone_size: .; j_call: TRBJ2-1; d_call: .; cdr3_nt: TGCGCCAGCGCCAATACAGGGTTGTGGAATGAGCAGTTCTTC; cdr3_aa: CASANTGLWNEQFF